These 25 T cell receptor beta chains share one sample of origin, sequenced in a study of type 1 and type 2 diabetes patients. Genomic DNA was the PCR template. A primer set of 30 forward and 13 reverse primers amplified the CDR3. TCRdb called the multiplex PCR reads again in MiXCR, with one record for every CDR3 protein. The sample lists fewer than 350,000 distinct CDR3 sequences; around 50% were seen once. Sequencing was done on a sample of peripheral blood mononuclear cells (PBMCs). The receptors here all came from a man younger than 35 with type 2 diabetes.

This chain connects TRBV29-1 to TRBJ2-7, with D maybe TRBD1 (6 bases). The CDR3 covers 12 residues. V shed 7 bases and J shed 5 bases, with 15 bases lying between them. Per germline, CDR1 SQVTM and CDR2 ANQGSEA. The CDR3: CSALAQGHEQYF. CDR3 coding DNA: TGCAGCGCCTTGGCCCAGGGGCACGAGCAGTACTTC.

In its sample, this clonotype was seen a few times. V gene TRBV7-2 combines with J gene TRBJ1-6; tentatively, D is TRBD1 (6 bases). The V gene lost 0 bases and the J gene lost 5 bases, with 11 bases spanning the gap. This CDR3 is built from 16 residues. CDR1 is SGHTA, CDR2 FQGNSA, per germline. The CDR3 here is CASSLAGGRDNSPLHF. The CDR3 nucleotides read TGTGCCAGCAGCTTAGCGGGGGGGCGGGATAATTCACCCCTCCACTTT.

This chain links TRBV30 with TRBJ2-1, with 7 bases fitting TRBD1. This CDR3 is built from 13 residues. V lost 2 bases and J lost 7; bases outside the gene matches: 5. CDR1 and CDR2 from the germline V gene are GTSNPN and SVGIG (reference sequence). CDR3 DNA: TGTGCCTGGAGTTCCGGGACAGCGAATGAGCAGTTCTTC. The encoded protein is CAWSSGTANEQFF.

This clonotype has just a few counts. This chain uses TRBV12-5 with TRBJ2-7, with D possibly TRBD2 on 6 matching bases. CDR1 LGHNT and CDR2 FRNRAP come from the germline V gene. This CDR3 spans 14 amino acids. Trimming cost V 1 base and J 4 bases, with 11 bases left between them. In nucleotides, the CDR3 is TGTGCTAGTGGTTTGGGGGACTCGGCTTACGAGCAGTACTTC. The encoded protein is CASGLGDSAYEQYF. Together with reference TRBV12-5 and TRBJ2-7, the CDR3 gives the full variable domain: DARVTQTPRHKVTEMGQEVTMRCQPILGHNTVFWYRQTMMQGLELLAYFRNRAPLDDSGMPKDRFSAEMPDATLATLKIQPSEPRDSAVYFCASGLGDSAYEQYFGPGTRLTVT.

CDR3 sequence: CASSVTSGANYEQYF. The CDR3 DNA sequence: TGCGCCAGCAGCGTCACTAGCGGTGCAAACTACGAGCAGTACTTC. The rearrangement links TRBV5-1 to TRBJ2-7; 8 bases are shared with TRBD2. The trim removed 4 bases at V and 3 bases at J, leaving 9 bases unmatched. CDR3 length equals 15 residues. Germline CDR1 and CDR2: SGHRS and YFSETQ.

This clonotype was recorded a few times. This chain joins TRBV29-1 and TRBJ1-2, with D possibly matching TRBD1 (6 bases). CDR3 length: 13 amino acids. The germline V gene encodes CDR1 SQVTM and CDR2 ANQGSEA. The V and J ends lost 5 bases and 5 bases respectively, with 15 bases between them. As DNA, the CDR3 is TGCAGCGTTTACGGACAGACCTTATATGGCTACACCTTC. Encoded protein: CSVYGQTLYGYTF. Together with reference TRBV29-1 and TRBJ1-2, the CDR3 gives the full variable domain: SAVISQKPSRDICQRGTSLTIQCQVDSQVTMMFWYRQQPGQSLTLIATANQGSEATYESGFVIDKFPISRPNLTFSTLTVSNMSPEDSSIYLCSVYGQTLYGYTFGSGTRLTVV.

The genes are TRBV7-3 and TRBJ2-3, with TRBD2 matching 10 bases. This CDR3 has 16 residues. Germline V lookup: CDR1 SGHTA, CDR2 FQGTGA. After removal of 6 bases from V and 6 bases from J, the junction contained 12 bases not matched to a gene. The CDR3 nucleotides are TGTGCCAGCAGATCTGCTAGCGGGGGTGCCAGGGATACGCAGTATTTT. It specifies CASRSASGGARDTQYF.

The chain couples TRBV9 to TRBJ2-1; perhaps D is TRBD1 or TRBD2 (5 bases each). V was pared by 0 bases and J by 5 bases, with 9 bases between. Germline assignment: CDR1 SGDLS and CDR2 YYNGEE. CDR3 length equals 14 residues. CDR3 sequence (DNA): TGTGCCAGCAGCGTAGGGGGGTCAAACAATGAGCAGTTCTTC. Translation: CASSVGGSNNEQFF.

This clonotype was seen a handful of times. The V call is TRBV30, the J call TRBJ1-2; tentative D call: TRBD1 (5 bases). Germline-derived CDR1 and CDR2 are GTSNPN and SVGIG (reference sequence). V lost 5 bases and J 7 bases, leaving 23 bases between the germline ends. The CDR3 totals 15 residues. CDR3 loop: CAWAKERGIPVGYTF. In DNA, the CDR3 is TGTGCCTGGGCGAAAGAAAGGGGAATACCCGTTGGCTACACCTTC. The full variable domain, its missing parts supplied by reference TRBV30 and TRBJ1-2, is SQTIHQWPATLVQPVGSPLSLECTVEGTSNPNLYWYRQAAGRGLQLLFYSVGIGQISSEVPQNLSASRPQDRQFILSSKKLLLSDSGFYLCAWAKERGIPVGYTFGSGTRLTVV.

This clonotype has just a few counts. This chain connects TRBV10-3 to TRBJ2-3; D possibly corresponds to TRBD2 (6 bases). Germline CDR1 ENHRY, CDR2 SYGVKD. This CDR3 has 13 amino acids. V lost 6 bases, J lost 4 bases, and 11 bases lay in between. CDR3 nucleotides: TGTGCCATCAGCTCGGGAGACGCAGATACGCAGTATTTT. It translates to CAISSGDADTQYF.

The chain joins TRBV10-3 to TRBJ1-6, with D maybe TRBD1 (5 bases). Germline V gives CDR1 ENHRY, CDR2 SYGVKD. Trimming shortened V by 10 bases and J by 8 bases, and 15 bases separated the two germline ends. This CDR3 spans 13 amino acids. The CDR3 nucleotides are TGTGCCAGCAGATACAGGATCCATTCACCCCTCCACTTT. This translates into CASRYRIHSPLHF.

V and J are TRBV10-3 and TRBJ1-5, with D uncertain. V lost 9 bases and J 2 bases, leaving 23 bases between the germline ends. The germline V gene encodes CDR1 ENHRY and CDR2 SYGVKD. The CDR3 contains 17 residues. CDR3 protein: CAIGSGQLGSGNQPQHF. The CDR3 DNA reads as TGTGCCATAGGTTCAGGCCAGTTGGGGTCGGGCAATCAGCCCCAGCATTTT.

The chain carries TRBV12-3 or TRBV12-4 and TRBJ1-1; the D is unclear. Trimming removed 2 bases from V and 0 bases from J, with 10 bases in between. The CDR3 has 15 amino acids. The DNA for the CDR3 is TGTGCCAGCAGTTTATTCCCGGGAATGAACACTGAAGCTTTCTTT. It is translated as CASSLFPGMNTEAFF.

This clonotype was seen a few times. This chain connects TRBV28 to TRBJ2-1; D unresolved. The CDR3 spans 15 residues. Per germline, CDR1 MDHEN and CDR2 SYDVKM. Between the trimmed V and J ends, which lost 6 bases and 4 bases, there was a span of 16 bases. For the CDR3, the DNA is TGTGCCAGCAGCCCCGCTGTACGATTTTACAATGAGCAGTTCTTC. It yields the protein CASSPAVRFYNEQFF.

This clonotype was picked up many times. V and J are TRBV27 and TRBJ1-1; no clear D gene. Germline CDR1 reads MNHEY; CDR2 reads SMNVEV (reference sequence). The CDR3 runs 12 residues. V was clipped by 3 bases and J by 1 base, with 3 bases between them. The CDR3 is CASSFENTEAFF. DNA of the CDR3: TGTGCCAGCAGTTTTGAGAACACTGAAGCTTTCTTT.

This chain joins TRBV4-1 and TRBJ2-1; D is unresolved. The germline V and J ends were trimmed by 0 bases and 6 bases, with 21 bases remaining between them. Looked up from germline, CDR1 is MGHRA and CDR2 is YSYEKL. The CDR3 is 18 residues long. For the CDR3, the DNA is TGCGCCAGCAGCCAAGATAAAAAGACAACCGGGCCATTCAATGAGCAGTTCTTC. It yields the protein CASSQDKKTTGPFNEQFF.

The CDR3 DNA sequence: TGTGCCAGCAGCCCCGGGTTTTCCCAGCATTTT. Protein: CASSPGFSQHF. V is TRBV6-6 and J is TRBJ1-5, with unresolved D. The V gene lost 6 bases and the J gene lost 11 bases, with 11 bases spanning the gap. The CDR3 consists of 11 residues. From germline, CDR1 is MNHNY and CDR2 SVGAGI (reference sequence).

The J gene is TRBJ1-1, the V gene TRBV14; 7 positions match TRBD1. This CDR3 is built from 15 residues. Germline V gene sequence: CDR1 SGHDN, CDR2 FVKESK. The V segment lost 5 bases and the J segment 5 bases; nucleotides outside the gene matches: 11. CDR3 region: CASSVSGRGYTEAFF. CDR3 in DNA: TGTGCCAGCAGCGTAAGCGGCAGGGGGTATACTGAAGCTTTCTTT. Drawing the rest from reference TRBV14 and TRBJ1-1, the complete variable domain is EAGVTQFPSHSVIEKGQTVTLRCDPISGHDNLYWYRRVMGKEIKFLLHFVKESKQDESGMPNNRFLAERTGGTYSTLKVQPAELEDSGVYFCASSVSGRGYTEAFFGQGTRLTVV.

The chain carries TRBV4-2 and TRBJ2-7, with D tentatively TRBD2 (5 bases). There are 14 residues in the CDR3. Trimming removed 5 bases from V and 3 bases from J, with 14 bases in between. CDR1 LGHNA and CDR2 YNFKEQ come from the germline V gene. CDR3 nucleotides: TGTGCCAGCAGCGATAGTAGCGAGCTCTACGAGCAGTACTTC. It codes for CASSDSSELYEQYF.

The J gene is TRBJ1-5, the V gene TRBV19; 7 bases fit TRBD1. V lost 4 bases, J lost 1 base, and 4 bases stayed unmatched. This CDR3 region has 15 residues. CDR1 is LNHDA and CDR2 is SQIVND in the germline V gene (reference sequence). CDR3 in DNA: TGTGCCAGTAGTACCGACAGGGCCAGCAATCAGCCCCAGCATTTT. Translation gives CASSTDRASNQPQHF.

In this sample, this clonotype turned up a few times. The genes are TRBV7-6 and TRBJ2-7; D might be TRBD1 (6 bases). V lost 0 bases, J lost 5 bases, and 20 bases lay in between. The CDR3 contains 17 residues. Germline CDR1 is SGHVS and CDR2 is FNYEAQ. CDR3 DNA: TGTGCCAGCAGCTTAGCGGTAGGACAGCCAGGAAAAAACGAGCAGTACTTC. It is translated as CASSLAVGQPGKNEQYF.

This chain uses TRBV18 with TRBJ2-7, with D tentatively TRBD1 (5 bases). This CDR3 contains 13 residues. CDR1 is KGHSH, CDR2 LQKENI, per germline. Trimming stripped 4 bases from V and 3 bases from J, with 10 bases between. CDR3 DNA: TGTGCCAGCTCACGAGGACAAGACTACGAGCAGTACTTC. This encodes CASSRGQDYEQYF.

This clonotype was seen a few times. The chain links TRBV5-1 to TRBJ2-1; D is undetermined. V was trimmed by 0 bases and J by 8 bases, leaving 6 bases between them. Germline V gene lookup returns CDR1 SGHRS and CDR2 YFSETQ. This CDR3 region has 12 residues. The CDR3 loop is CASSLESDEQFF. CDR3 bases: TGCGCCAGCAGCTTGGAGAGCGATGAGCAGTTCTTC.

The chain is built from TRBV20-1 and TRBJ1-1, with D possibly being TRBD1 (5 bases). CDR1 is DFQATT, CDR2 SNEGSKA, per germline (reference sequence). Trimming removed 3 bases from V and 2 bases from J, with 13 bases in between. CDR3 length: 14 residues. CDR3 sequence: CSARVWTPNTEAFF. The CDR3 DNA sequence: TGCAGTGCTAGGGTCTGGACACCAAACACTGAAGCTTTCTTT.

The V gene is TRBV12-3 or TRBV12-4, the J gene TRBJ2-2; no definite D call. The CDR3 runs to 16 residues. V was shortened by 10 bases and J by 0 bases, with 18 bases between the two germline ends. The CDR3, as DNA: TGTGCCACTCAGCCCACCTTTGGAGCGAACACCGGGGAGCTGTTTTTT. Residues: CATQPTFGANTGELFF.